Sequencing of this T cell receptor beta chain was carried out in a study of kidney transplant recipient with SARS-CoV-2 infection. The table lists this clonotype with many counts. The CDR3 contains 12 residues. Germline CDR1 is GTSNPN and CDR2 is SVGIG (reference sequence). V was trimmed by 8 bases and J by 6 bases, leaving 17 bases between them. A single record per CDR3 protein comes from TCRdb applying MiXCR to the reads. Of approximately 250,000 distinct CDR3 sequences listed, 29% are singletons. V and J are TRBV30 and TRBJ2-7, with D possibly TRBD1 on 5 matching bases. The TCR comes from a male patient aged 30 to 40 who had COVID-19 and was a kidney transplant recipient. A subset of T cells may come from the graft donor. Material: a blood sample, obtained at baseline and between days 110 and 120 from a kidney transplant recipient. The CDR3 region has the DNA TGTGCCGGGTCGGACACTACTTTCGAGCAGTACTTC. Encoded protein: CAGSDTTFEQYF.